This entry describes one TCR beta chain. Its cognate antigen is unknown. CD8 cells classed as naive were CD45RO-negative and positively selected for CCR7, excluding terminally differentiated effector memory CD45RA+ cells. These data are taken from a study of shared clonotypes between healthy human individuals. Overall study: Serving as donors were a couple of women and a few men, whose ages spanned 18 to 49. Study results and limitations: What naive subsets generally showed was a larger estimated richness than memory subsets showed. When compared with the clonotypes that were shared by all four sorted-subset donors, the non-shared clonotypes turned out to have lower generation probabilities.

This CDR3 spans 15 amino acids. Losses at the gene ends were 2 bases for V and 5 bases for J; bases not matched to a gene: 4. Germline values: CDR1 SGHTA, CDR2 FQGNSA. It was at deep level that the assay was run. The repertoire was sequenced with immunoSEQ multiplex PCR; TCRdb's copy has only in-frame clones and lacks some. Among 1.5 million to 2.5 million clones listed, about 95% were seen once. This receptor was obtained from a man between 18 and 35 years old in good health. This sequence joins TRBV7-2 and TRBJ2-1; TRBD2 agrees at 9 bases. Sequenced input: naive CD8+ T cells sorted from blood. CDR3 nucleotides: TGTGCCAGCAGCTTATCGACTAGCGGAAACAATGAGCAGTTCTTC. Translation: CASSLSTSGNNEQFF.